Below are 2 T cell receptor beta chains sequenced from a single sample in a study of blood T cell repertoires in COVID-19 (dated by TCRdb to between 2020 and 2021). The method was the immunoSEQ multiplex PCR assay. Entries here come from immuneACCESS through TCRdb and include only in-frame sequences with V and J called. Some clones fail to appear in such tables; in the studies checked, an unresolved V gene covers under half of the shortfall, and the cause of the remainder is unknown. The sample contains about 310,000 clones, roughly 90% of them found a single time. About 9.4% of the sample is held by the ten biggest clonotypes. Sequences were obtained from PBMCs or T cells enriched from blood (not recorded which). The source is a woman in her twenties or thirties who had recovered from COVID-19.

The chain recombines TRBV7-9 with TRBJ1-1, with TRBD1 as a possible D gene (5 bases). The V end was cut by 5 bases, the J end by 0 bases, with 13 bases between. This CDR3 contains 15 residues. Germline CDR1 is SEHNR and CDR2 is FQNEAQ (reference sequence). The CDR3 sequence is CASSPRGRLNTEAFF. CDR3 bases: TGTGCCAGCAGCCCTCGGGGGAGGTTGAACACTGAAGCTTTCTTT.

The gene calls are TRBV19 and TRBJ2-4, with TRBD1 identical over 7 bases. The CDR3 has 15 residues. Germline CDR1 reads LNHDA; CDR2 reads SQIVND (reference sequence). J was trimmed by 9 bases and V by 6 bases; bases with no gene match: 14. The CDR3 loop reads CASRRGQESTSIQYF. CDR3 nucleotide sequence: TGTGCCAGTAGGAGAGGACAGGAAAGTACTAGCATTCAGTACTTC. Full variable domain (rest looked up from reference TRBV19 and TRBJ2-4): DGGITQSPKYLFRKEGQNVTLSCEQNLNHDAMYWYRQDPGQGLRLIYYSQIVNDFQKGDIAEGYSVSREKKESFPLTVTSAQKNPTAFYLCASRRGQESTSIQYFGAGTRLSVL.